This T cell receptor beta chain was sequenced during a study of control samples from healthy donors and cancer patients. With 3 bases removed from V and 2 bases from J, the gap between germline ends came to 10 bases. There are 14 residues in the CDR3. Germline V lookup: CDR1 KGHDR, CDR2 SFDVKD. Produced via immunoSEQ multiplex PCR; TCRdb's table is partial and in-frame only. The data show roughly 73,000 clones, with approximately 92% seen just once and 5.8% held by the top ten. J is TRBJ2-7 and V is TRBV24-1; possible D gene TRBD1, 6 bases. Sequencing used blood. The TCR comes from a woman aged 55-75 years in good health. Here the CDR3 DNA reads TGTGCCACCAGTGATAACGGACAGACCTACGAGCAGTACTTC. As protein: CATSDNGQTYEQYF.